The present entry profiles one T cell receptor (beta chain) with its context. Its specificity is not known. These data are taken from a study of T cell repertoires in cytomegalovirus infection. Study information: Based on public TCR beta signatures, there were indications of CMV infection and of a matching HLA type.

The CDR3 has 13 residues. V trimming: 5 bases; J trimming: 3 bases; junction bases outside the gene matches: 7. Germline CDR1 is DFQATT and CDR2 is SNEGSKA (reference sequence). TCRdb processed the reads anew with MiXCR; each CDR3 protein has one entry. The sample lists roughly 250,000 distinct CDR3 sequences, approximately 22% occurring once. Whole-study results and caveats: Ex vivo, HLA-C-restricted CMV-specific TCR beta clonotypes prevailed over the rest of the response. Of the TCR beta families, the public ones yielded a cumulative frequency that identified carriers of CMV plus the relevant HLA.

This TCR was sampled from a human donor in good health (CMV status not recorded). Some clones in this sample may be carry-over from other donors' samples. Specimen: CD8+ T cells from PBMCs. The J gene is TRBJ2-7, the V gene TRBV20-1; 7 positions agree with TRBD1. The CDR3, as DNA: TGCAGTGCTTCGGGACAGATCAACTACGAGCAGTACTTC. It codes for CSASGQINYEQYF.